The sequence of this T cell receptor (beta chain) was determined in a study of cytomegalovirus exposure and HLA in healthy donors. Looking at the study overall: Out of 150 million to 200 million T cells, an earlier analysis found about 100 million unique TCR beta sequences in total. Ancestry clustering placed roughly 86% of some 400 genotyped donors in the Caucasian-associated cluster. Whole-study results and caveats: For presence/absence analyses, sequencing depth was assumed to be roughly uniform across donors.

Researchers ran the PCR with 60 Vbeta and 13 Jbeta primers. Sequenced by immunoSEQ multiplex PCR; TCRdb stores in-frame clones only, minus some. Among about 170,000 clones listed, roughly 84% were seen once. A note on this clone: Antigen: not known.

The germline CDR1 and CDR2 sequences are LNHDA and SQIVND (reference sequence). Between the trimmed V and J ends, which lost 3 bases and 7 bases, there was a span of 13 bases. The CDR3 loop spans 14 amino acids. Sequences were obtained from PBMCs. The chain joins TRBV19 to TRBJ1-5; D unclear. This sequence originates from a man aged 25 to 40 in good health and CMV-seropositive. The CDR3 nucleotides are TGTGCCAGTAGTATCCCCCGGAGTGGGCAGCCCCAGCATTTT. This codes for CASSIPRSGQPQHF.